This TCR beta chain was observed in a study of shared clonotypes between healthy human individuals. The study, taken as a whole, reports: Apart from blood, nothing was sampled; tissue repertoires likely differ. Generation probabilities were higher for clonotypes shared across all four sorted-subset donors than for unshared ones.

On this clone itself: Its antigen is unidentified.

The CDR3 runs 14 residues. V lost 10 bases and J lost 3, with 19 bases in between. Germline CDR1 is SNHLY and CDR2 is FYNNEI. Libraries were prepared by immunoSEQ multiplex PCR; TCRdb keeps only in-frame clonotypes and omits some of them. The repertoire holds hundreds of thousands of clones, with roughly 92% as singletons. Naive CD8 cells were CD45RO-negative, positively selected for CCR7, excluding terminally differentiated effector memory CD45RA+ cells. The sequencing input was naive CD8+ T cells sorted from blood. The rearrangement joins TRBV2 to TRBJ2-7; D is ambiguous. The sequence was collected from a man aged 25 to 40 in good health. CDR3: CATEAPPPRYEQYF. The CDR3 DNA follows: TGTGCCACCGAGGCCCCTCCCCCCCGCTACGAGCAGTACTTC.